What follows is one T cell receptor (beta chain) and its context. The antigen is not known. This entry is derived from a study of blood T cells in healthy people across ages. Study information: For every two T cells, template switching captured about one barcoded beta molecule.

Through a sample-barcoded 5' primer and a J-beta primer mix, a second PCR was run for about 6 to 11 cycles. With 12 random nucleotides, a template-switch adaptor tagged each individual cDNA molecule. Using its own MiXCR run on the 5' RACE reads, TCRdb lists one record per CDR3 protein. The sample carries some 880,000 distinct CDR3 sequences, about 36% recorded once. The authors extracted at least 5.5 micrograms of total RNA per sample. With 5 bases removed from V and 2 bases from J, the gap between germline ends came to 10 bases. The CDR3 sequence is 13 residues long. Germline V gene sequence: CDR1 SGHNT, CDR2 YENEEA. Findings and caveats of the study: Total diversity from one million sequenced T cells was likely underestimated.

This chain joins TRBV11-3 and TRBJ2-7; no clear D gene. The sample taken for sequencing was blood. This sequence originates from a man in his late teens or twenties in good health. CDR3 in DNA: TGTGCCAGCAGCCAGGACGATGCCTACGAGCAGTACTTC. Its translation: CASSQDDAYEQYF.